This is a list of T cell receptor beta chains from one sample in a study of T cell repertoires in ileal Crohn's disease. Clones were read by immunoSEQ multiplex PCR, and TCRdb kept only the in-frame ones, dropping some. The profile covers around 16,000 clones, with about 60% appearing a single time and roughly 6.2% taken by the ten largest. Sequenced: ileal tissue. The receptors come from an adult with Crohn's disease. Each CDR3 is given with its conserved first and last residue. A D gene is named only where the DNA matches it firmly. Where a row states a size, it is once, few, many or the class of an expanded clone; other rows omit it.

j_call,clone_size,d_call,v_call,cdr3_aa,cdr3_nt
TRBJ1-2,once,TRBD1,TRBV4-3,CASSQDGTGGASGFGYTF,TGCGCCAGCAGCCAAGATGGAACAGGGGGAGCCTCGGGGTTCGGCTACACCTTC
TRBJ2-1,once,TRBD2,TRBV27,CARPESGLAGVNEQFF,TGTGCCAGACCGGAGAGCGGACTAGCGGGAGTGAATGAGCAGTTCTTC
TRBJ2-1,-,TRBD1,TRBV19,CASSRDSGFPNEQFF,TGTGCCAGTAGTAGGGACAGCGGATTTCCCAATGAGCAGTTCTTC
TRBJ1-2,few,TRBD1,TRBV4-2,CASSRTEGQGNYGYTF,TGTGCCAGCAGCCGGACCGAGGGACAGGGTAACTATGGCTACACCTTC
TRBJ2-7,-,-,TRBV11-2,CASSLLRGSSYEQYF,TGTGCCAGCAGCTTACTTCGGGGGAGCTCCTACGAGCAGTACTTC
TRBJ2-3,-,TRBD1,TRBV28,CASSGGTGRIDTQYF,TGTGCCAGCAGTGGAGGGACAGGGCGGATAGATACGCAGTATTTT
TRBJ1-2,-,-,TRBV14,CASSQDAQGKGYTF,TGTGCCAGCAGCCAAGATGCCCAGGGGAAAGGCTACACCTTC
TRBJ1-1,few,-,TRBV28,CASSGDLGAFF,TGTGCCAGCAGTGGGGACTTAGGAGCTTTCTTT
TRBJ1-1,once,-,TRBV28,CASSSDDSTEAFF,TGTGCCAGCAGTTCCGACGACAGCACTGAAGCTTTCTTT
TRBJ2-7,-,-,TRBV6-5,CASSYSTSPDEQYF,TGTGCCAGCAGTTACTCGACTTCCCCCGACGAGCAGTACTTC
TRBJ2-5,-,-,TRBV6-5,CASSEPALGPNF,TGTGCCAGCAGTGAACCCGCCCTCGGTCCCAACTTC
TRBJ2-7,-,TRBD1,TRBV6-1,CASRREQGAYEQYF,TGTGCCAGCAGACGAGAACAGGGGGCGTACGAGCAGTACTTC
TRBJ1-2,-,TRBD1,TRBV18,CASSPGQGYNYGYTF,TGTGCCAGCTCACCGGGACAGGGCTATAACTATGGCTACACCTTC
TRBJ1-5,-,-,TRBV28,CASSLTGARNQPQHF,TGTGCCAGCAGTTTAACTGGGGCGCGCAATCAGCCCCAGCATTTT
TRBJ1-2,-,-,TRBV4-2,CASSHEGSYGYTF,TGTGCCAGCAGCCACGAAGGGAGCTATGGCTACACCTTC
TRBJ1-1,-,-,TRBV28,CASHPGQLNTEAFF,TGTGCCAGCCACCCCGGACAGCTGAACACTGAAGCTTTCTTT
TRBJ1-2,-,-,TRBV28,CASSRGSYYGYTF,TGTGCCAGCAGTCGCGGGTCCTACTATGGCTACACCTTC
TRBJ2-1,-,TRBD1,TRBV5-1,CASSSGTEGNEQFF,TGCGCCAGCAGCTCCGGGACAGAGGGAAATGAGCAGTTCTTC
TRBJ2-1,-,-,TRBV4-3,CASSQVEGEQFF,TGCGCCAGCAGCCAAGTTGAGGGTGAGCAGTTCTTC
TRBJ2-7,few,TRBD1,TRBV30,CAWTPPDRAGEQYF,TGTGCCTGGACCCCCCCCGACAGGGCGGGCGAGCAGTACTTC
TRBJ1-4,few,-,TRBV2,CASSPGQRTTTNEKLFF,TGTGCCAGCAGTCCCGGACAGAGAACAACAACTAATGAAAAACTGTTTTTT
TRBJ2-7,few,TRBD1,TRBV27,CASSLRDRVGEQYF,TGTGCCAGCAGTTTGCGGGACAGGGTAGGCGAGCAGTACTTC
TRBJ2-3,-,TRBD2,TRBV5-4,CASSLKWLAGSTSTDTQYF,TGTGCCAGCAGCTTGAAGTGGCTAGCGGGATCAACTAGCACAGATACGCAGTATTTT
TRBJ1-6,few,TRBD1,TRBV30,CAWSEGQGSPLHF,TGTGCCTGGAGTGAAGGACAGGGTTCACCCCTCCACTTT
TRBJ1-1,-,TRBD1,TRBV9,CASSPGTGGTEAFF,TGTGCCAGCAGCCCGGGGACAGGGGGCACTGAAGCTTTCTTT
TRBJ1-2,-,-,TRBV5-4,CASSLDGRGWGYTF,TGTGCCAGCAGCTTGGACGGCAGGGGATGGGGCTACACCTTC
TRBJ2-2,-,TRBD2,TRBV27,CASSLDGGAGELFF,TGTGCCAGCAGTTTGGATGGGGGGGCCGGGGAGCTGTTTTTT
TRBJ2-7,-,TRBD1,TRBV9,CASSEGQGVTSEQYF,TGTGCCAGCAGCGAGGGACAGGGGGTTACCAGCGAGCAGTACTTC
TRBJ2-1,-,TRBD1,TRBV28,CASSTGTGEVNEQFF,TGTGCCAGCAGCACCGGGACAGGGGAGGTCAATGAGCAGTTCTTC
TRBJ1-5,-,-,TRBV2,CASSESRNQPQHF,TGTGCCAGCAGTGAAAGTAGAAATCAGCCCCAGCATTTT
TRBJ1-2,few,-,TRBV6-6,CASSFLLTGYGYTF,TGTGCCAGCAGTTTCCTTTTGACAGGCTATGGCTACACCTTC
TRBJ1-2,-,TRBD1,TRBV13,CASSLDRGVYGYTF,TGTGCCAGCAGCCTCGACAGGGGAGTCTATGGCTACACCTTC
TRBJ2-7,few,TRBD1,TRBV15,CATSRGTGTYEQYF,TGTGCCACCAGCAGGGGGACAGGAACCTACGAGCAGTACTTC
TRBJ2-1,-,-,TRBV7-8,CASSHRAGAGWNEQFF,TGTGCCAGCAGCCACAGGGCAGGGGCAGGGTGGAATGAGCAGTTCTTC
TRBJ2-4,-,TRBD1,TRBV5-4,CASTQTGGRKNIQYF,TGTGCCAGCACCCAGACAGGGGGCCGAAAAAACATTCAGTACTTC
TRBJ2-7,-,TRBD2,TRBV13,CASSSRPTSDYGYEQYF,TGTGCCAGCAGCTCGCGCCCTACTAGCGATTATGGGTACGAGCAGTACTTC
TRBJ1-1,-,-,TRBV7-9,CASSLPLLNTEAFF,TGTGCCAGCAGCTTGCCGCTTCTAAACACTGAAGCTTTCTTT
TRBJ2-3,-,TRBD1,TRBV5-1,CASSYGTGVDTQYF,TGCGCCAGCAGCTATGGGACAGGGGTAGATACGCAGTATTTT
TRBJ2-7,-,-,TRBV27,CASSLSSGSPGVQYF,TGTGCCAGCAGTTTATCTTCGGGGTCTCCTGGGGTACAGTACTTC
TRBJ1-2,few,-,TRBV28,CASSLQRYGYTF,TGTGCCAGCAGTTTACAGAGGTATGGCTACACCTTC
TRBJ2-3,few,TRBD2,TRBV5-1,CASSLALAGADTQYF,TGCGCCAGCAGCTTGGCTCTAGCGGGGGCAGATACGCAGTATTTT